Listed here is a single TCR beta chain. Its cognate antigen is unknown. RNA amounts of about 0.5 to 1 ug underwent reverse transcription with random hexamers. TCRdb called the immunoSEQ multiplex PCR reads again in MiXCR, with one record for every CDR3 protein. This sample yields 120,000 or so distinct CDR3 sequences, of which around 94% are seen a single time; around 0.1% belongs to the top ten. The CDR3 contains 13 residues. Trimming pared 1 base from V and 5 bases from J, leaving 9 bases between. From germline, CDR1 is GTSNPN and CDR2 SVGIG (reference sequence). These data originate in a study of CD8 T cells in Susac syndrome. Negative isolation yielded the CD8+ and CD4+ T cells, while FACS enriched the TEMRA cells. Overall study results and limits: That the number of individuals in its TCR sequencing and HLA analysis was relatively small was acknowledged by the study.

The source material was CD4+ T cells from PBMCs. This TCR was sampled from a human donor in good health. The gene calls are TRBV30 and TRBJ2-1, with D perhaps TRBD1 (5 bases). CDR3: CAWSGLGHNEQFF. CDR3 sequence (DNA): TGTGCCTGGAGTGGACTGGGGCACAATGAGCAGTTCTTC.